This T cell receptor beta chain was identified in a study of shared clonotypes between healthy human individuals. CD45RO-negative CD8 cells positively selected for CCR7 made up the naive population, which excluded terminally differentiated effector memory CD45RA+ cells. The donors were adults (healthy and HIV-negative) with no recent acute infections or vaccinations. The method was immunoSEQ multiplex PCR; TCRdb's version includes in-frame clones alone and lacks a portion of them. The data contain a few million clones, over 85% of them seen just once; the ten biggest clones take up about 1.6%. Trimming cost V 1 base and J 8 bases, with 15 bases left between them. Per the germline V gene, CDR1 is MNHNS and CDR2 is SASEGT. CDR3 size: 15 residues. This clone was seen once.

This clonotype originated in a man aged 18 to 35 in good health. Some clones in this sample may be carry-over from other donors' samples. The chain combines TRBV6-1 with TRBJ1-3, with D unclear. The sample was naive CD8+ T cells from PBMCs. CDR3 DNA: TGTGCCAGCAGTGAAGGGCTTGGAGTAGTGTACACCATATATTTT. Its translation: CASSEGLGVVYTIYF.